A selection of T cell receptor beta chains follows, all from one sample in a study of tumor-infiltrating lymphocytes in localized non-small cell lung cancer. Clones were sequenced by immunoSEQ multiplex PCR, and TCRdb holds only the in-frame ones, with some missing. Here the sample spans about 25,000 clones, 69% being singletons. Sequenced input: lung tumor tissue. Receptor source: a human donor with non-small cell lung cancer. Both conserved end residues are part of each CDR3. Fields, in order: D gene, J gene, V gene, clone size, CDR3 DNA, CDR3 protein. A D gene is named only where the DNA matches it firmly. Only part of the rows carry a size: once, few, many, or a class if the clone is expanded.

TRBD2,TRBJ2-1,TRBV18,.,TGTGCCAGCTCACTATCCGGGACTAGCGGGAATGATGAGCAGTTCTTC,CASSLSGTSGNDEQFF
TRBD1,TRBJ1-5,TRBV5-8,.,TGTGCCAGCAGCTTGGGGGACAGTCTCAATCAGCCCCAGCATTTT,CASSLGDSLNQPQHF
TRBD2,TRBJ2-1,TRBV6-1,.,TGTGCCAGCAGTGCCCTAACTAGCGGGAGTTACAATGAGCAGTTCTTC,CASSALTSGSYNEQFF
TRBD1,TRBJ1-1,TRBV7-3,.,TGTGCCAGCAGCTTAGCAGGACAGGGTCAAACTGAAGCTTTCTTT,CASSLAGQGQTEAFF
.,TRBJ2-1,TRBV29-1,once,TGCAGCCCGCAAGGGTTAGACGAGGAGCAGTTCTTC,CSPQGLDEEQFF
TRBD1,TRBJ1-2,TRBV7-8,few,TGTGCCAGCAGCGCCCCAGCACAGGGGGACGCTTCGTACACCTTC,CASSAPAQGDASYTF
TRBD1,TRBJ1-4,TRBV10-3,.,TGTGCCACCAGACAGGGGGGTACTAATGAAAAACTGTTTTTT,CATRQGGTNEKLFF
.,TRBJ1-1,TRBV4-3,few,TGCGCCAGCAGCCAAGATGGGGGGCGGAACACTGAAGCTTTCTTT,CASSQDGGRNTEAFF
.,TRBJ1-2,TRBV5-8,.,TGTGCCAGCAGCTTGGCCCTGGGAGGCTACACCTTC,CASSLALGGYTF
.,TRBJ2-1,TRBV11-3,.,TGTGCCAGCAGCTTAGAGTGGACTGGGGGAAATGAGCAGTTCTTC,CASSLEWTGGNEQFF
.,TRBJ1-1,TRBV6-6,.,TGTGCCAGCAGGGACCGGGACACCCGGGTGAACACTGAAGCTTTCTTT,CASRDRDTRVNTEAFF
TRBD1,TRBJ1-1,TRBV7-9,.,TGTGCCAGCAGCTTAGCGGGCAGGGGGCCTTACATGAACACTGAAGCTTTCTTT,CASSLAGRGPYMNTEAFF
.,TRBJ2-1,TRBV28,.,TGTGCCAGCAGTTTATTTAGGGGCTCCTACAATGAGCAGTTCTTC,CASSLFRGSYNEQFF
TRBD2,TRBJ2-3,TRBV29-1,.,TGCAGCACCCGACTAGCACTCTACACAGATACGCAGTATTTT,CSTRLALYTDTQYF
.,TRBJ1-5,TRBV30,medium-sized,TGTGCCTGGAGTGTCAGGAACAATCAGCCCCAGCATTTT,CAWSVRNNQPQHF
TRBD1,TRBJ1-1,TRBV11-2,.,TGTGCCAGCAGCCGTACAGGGGGTTGGGAAGCTTTCTTT,CASSRTGGWEAFF
TRBD1,TRBJ1-2,TRBV30,.,TGTGCCTGGAGGACGACAGGGGACCGAAGCTACACCTTC,CAWRTTGDRSYTF
.,TRBJ1-2,TRBV11-2,.,TGTGCCAGCAGCTTAGAGGGCGCCATCCTGGGGGGCTACACCTTC,CASSLEGAILGGYTF
.,TRBJ2-7,TRBV7-8,.,TGTGCCAGCAGCTTAGGTACCTCCCAGGGGCACGAGCAGTACTTC,CASSLGTSQGHEQYF
TRBD1,TRBJ2-4,TRBV5-4,.,TGTGCCAGCAGCTCCCGAGAGGGGGCCTGGAACATTCAGTACTTC,CASSSREGAWNIQYF
.,TRBJ2-1,TRBV2,.,TGTGCCAGCAGTGAAGAGGGGGGGTACAATGAGCAGTTCTTC,CASSEEGGYNEQFF
.,TRBJ2-5,TRBV9,.,TGTGCCAGCAGCGTAGGGCCGCAAGAGACCCAGTACTTC,CASSVGPQETQYF
TRBD1,TRBJ2-3,TRBV11-2,.,TGTGCCAGCAGCCCCGGACAGGGCGATACGCAGTATTTT,CASSPGQGDTQYF
TRBD1,TRBJ1-1,TRBV7-9,few,TGTGCCAGTGGACCGGGGACAGGGACCATGAACACTGAAGCTTTCTTT,CASGPGTGTMNTEAFF
TRBD1,TRBJ1-2,TRBV10-1,few,TGCGCCAGCAGTCGTATCCGGGACAGGATGAAGTATGGCTACACCTTC,CASSRIRDRMKYGYTF
.,TRBJ1-2,TRBV6-1,once,TGTGCCAGCAGTGAACCCGCCATCTATGGCTACACCTTC,CASSEPAIYGYTF
.,TRBJ2-7,TRBV2,.,TGTGCCAGCAGACGGAGCGGAGGGGCAGGGACCTACGAGCAGTACTTC,CASRRSGGAGTYEQYF
TRBD2,TRBJ2-7,TRBV27,.,TGTGCCAGCAGTTCCCTAAAAGCGGGGGCCTACGAGCAGTACTTC,CASSSLKAGAYEQYF
TRBD1,TRBJ1-2,TRBV6-5,.,TGTGCCAGCAGTGGACAGGGCTATGGCTACACCTTC,CASSGQGYGYTF
.,TRBJ1-2,TRBV19,.,TGTGCCAGTAGTATCGGGGGAAACTATGGCTACACCTTC,CASSIGGNYGYTF
.,TRBJ1-5,TRBV7-8,.,TGTGCCAGCAGCTTAAAGGGCGCGTACGGTCAGCCCCAGCATTTT,CASSLKGAYGQPQHF
.,TRBJ2-7,TRBV5-4,few,TGTGCCAGCAGCTTCGCAGGGTCGGGCTACGAGCAGTACTTC,CASSFAGSGYEQYF
.,TRBJ2-7,TRBV2,.,TGTGCCAGCATAAAGGGAGAGCAGGGCCTCTACGAGCAGTACTTC,CASIKGEQGLYEQYF
.,TRBJ1-5,TRBV27,.,TGTGCCAGCAGCCCTAGAGGGAGGGGCAATCAGCCCCAGCATTTT,CASSPRGRGNQPQHF
TRBD2,TRBJ2-7,TRBV5-6,few,TGTGCCAGCAGCCCTGGACTAGCGGTCTACGAGCAGTACTTC,CASSPGLAVYEQYF
TRBD1,TRBJ2-1,TRBV4-3,.,TGCGCCAGCAGCCAAGAGGGACAGGGGATCAATGAGCAGTTCTTC,CASSQEGQGINEQFF
.,TRBJ2-2,TRBV27,.,TGTGCCAGCAGGCCAATTGACGGGACGAACACCGGGGAGCTGTTTTTT,CASRPIDGTNTGELFF
TRBD2,TRBJ2-3,TRBV6-5,.,TGTGCCAGCAGGACAAGCGGGAGGGCCTCAAATACGCAGTATTTT,CASRTSGRASNTQYF
.,TRBJ1-1,TRBV30,few,TGTGCCTGGAGTGAAGGGAGCCACACTGAAGCTTTCTTT,CAWSEGSHTEAFF
.,TRBJ2-5,TRBV7-2,.,TGTGCCAGCAGCTTAGGTGGAACTAGCGAGACCCAGTACTTC,CASSLGGTSETQYF
.,TRBJ2-1,TRBV5-1,.,TGCGCCAGCAGCTTGGGTCACCGGGACATTAAGGTCAATGAGCAGTTCTTC,CASSLGHRDIKVNEQFF
.,TRBJ2-7,TRBV6-6,.,TGTGCCAGCAGTTCCGGGACCCGCGTACTCGAGCAGTACTTC,CASSSGTRVLEQYF
TRBD1,TRBJ1-4,TRBV28,.,TGTGCCAGCCTAAGGGCCGGGACAGGTCACGAAAAACTGTTTTTT,CASLRAGTGHEKLFF
.,TRBJ2-3,TRBV7-3,.,TGTGCCAGCAGATCCCGCGGCGGACACACGAGGACAGATACGCAGTATTTT,CASRSRGGHTRTDTQYF
TRBD1,TRBJ2-5,TRBV7-2,.,TGTGCCAGCAGCGTAGACAGGGGAGAGACCCAGTACTTC,CASSVDRGETQYF
.,TRBJ2-2,TRBV5-1,.,TGCGCCAGCAGCTTGGCGGGCAGAAAGAACACCGGGGAGCTGTTTTTT,CASSLAGRKNTGELFF
TRBD1,TRBJ1-4,TRBV6-5,.,TGTGCCAGCAGTAACAGGGGGCTTAATGAAAAACTGTTTTTT,CASSNRGLNEKLFF
TRBD2,TRBJ2-3,TRBV7-3,.,TGTGCCAGCAGCTTAACGTTGGCGGGAGGGCCTGGAGATACGCAGTATTTT,CASSLTLAGGPGDTQYF
TRBD2,TRBJ2-7,TRBV18,.,TGTGCCAGCTCACCACTACTAGCGGGGGTAACGGCCGAGCAGTACTTC,CASSPLLAGVTAEQYF